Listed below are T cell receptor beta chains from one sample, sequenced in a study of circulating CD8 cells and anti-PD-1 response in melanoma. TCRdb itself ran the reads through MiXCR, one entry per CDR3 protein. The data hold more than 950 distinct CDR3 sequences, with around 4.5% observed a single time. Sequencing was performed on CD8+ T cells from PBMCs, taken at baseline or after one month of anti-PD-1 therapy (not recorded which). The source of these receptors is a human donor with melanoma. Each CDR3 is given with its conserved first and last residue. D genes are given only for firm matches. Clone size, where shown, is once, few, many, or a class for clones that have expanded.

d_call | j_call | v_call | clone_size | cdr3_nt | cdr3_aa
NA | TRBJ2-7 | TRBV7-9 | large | TGTGCCAGCAGCTTCTTGGCAGGGGAGGCCGACGAGCAGTACTTC | CASSFLAGEADEQYF
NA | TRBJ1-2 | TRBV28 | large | TGTGCCAGCACCCTCCAGGGCCGTGGGGCCTATGGCTACACCTTC | CASTLQGRGAYGYTF
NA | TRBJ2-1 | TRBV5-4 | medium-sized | TGTGCCAGCAGCTTAAGATCTAGCTACAATGAGCAGTTCTTC | CASSLRSSYNEQFF
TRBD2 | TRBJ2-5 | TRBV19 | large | TGTGCCAGTAACCGAGCGGGGGGACGAGAGACCCAGTACTTC | CASNRAGGRETQYF
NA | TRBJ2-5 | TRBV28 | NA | TGTGCCAGCAGTCCCCGCTGGCCACAAGAGACCCAGTACTTC | CASSPRWPQETQYF
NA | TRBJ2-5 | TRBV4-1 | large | TGCGCCAGCAGCCAAGTAATCGGGGTCGGCGAGACCCAGTACTTC | CASSQVIGVGETQYF
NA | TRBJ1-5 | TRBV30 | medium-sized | TGTGCCTGGAGCGACCTACGGCAGCCCCAGCATTTT | CAWSDLRQPQHF
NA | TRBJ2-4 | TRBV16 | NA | TGTGCCAGCAGCCAATCAGGGATGAACATCCAGTACTTC | CASSQSGMNIQYF
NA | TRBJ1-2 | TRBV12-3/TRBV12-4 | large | TGTGCCAGCGATTTGACCGGGACAAACGGCTACACCTTC | CASDLTGTNGYTF
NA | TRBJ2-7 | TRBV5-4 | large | TGTGCCAGCAGCTTGAGGGGTGCCTACGAGCAGTACTTC | CASSLRGAYEQYF
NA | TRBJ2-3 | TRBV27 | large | TGTGCCAGCAGTTTAGTCGGTAACTGGGGAGATACGCAGTATTTT | CASSLVGNWGDTQYF
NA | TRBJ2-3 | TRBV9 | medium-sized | TGTGCCAGCGATTCTTCTGGGGGGGATACGCAGTATTTT | CASDSSGGDTQYF
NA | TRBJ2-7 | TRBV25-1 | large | TGTGCCAGCAGTGAATACGATTACGAGCAGTACTTC | CASSEYDYEQYF
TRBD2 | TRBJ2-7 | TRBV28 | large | TGTGCCAGCAGTCCTTCTAGCGGGCGCTACGAGCAGTACTTC | CASSPSSGRYEQYF
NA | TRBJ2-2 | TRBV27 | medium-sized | TGTGCCAGCAGTTTAAGGCCTAGCCACACGAACAACACCGGGGAGCTGTTTTTT | CASSLRPSHTNNTGELFF
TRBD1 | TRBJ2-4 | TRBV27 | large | TGTGCCAGCATTAATCGGGACAGGGACCCGAGTAGCATTCAGTACTTC | CASINRDRDPSSIQYF
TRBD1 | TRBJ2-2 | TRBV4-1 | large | TGCGCCAGCAGCACCCCGACAGGGGTGGACACCGGGGAGCTGTTTTTT | CASSTPTGVDTGELFF
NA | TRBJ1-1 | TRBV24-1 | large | TGTGCCTCATCGGAGGGAGCGAACACTGAAGCTTTCTTT | CASSEGANTEAFF
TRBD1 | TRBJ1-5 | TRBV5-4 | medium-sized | TGTGCCAGCAGCCATGGGACAGGGGAAAATCAGCCCCAGCATTTT | CASSHGTGENQPQHF
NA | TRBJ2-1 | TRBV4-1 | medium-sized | TGCGCCAGCAGTCCCGGGGGAGCCCCGAAGCAGTTCTTC | CASSPGGAPKQFF
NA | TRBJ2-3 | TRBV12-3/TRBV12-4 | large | TGTGCCACCGGGGCGAGAGGGTCAGATACGCAGTATTTT | CATGARGSDTQYF
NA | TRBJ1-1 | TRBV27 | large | TGTGCCAGCAGTTTATCGTGGGGGGCCCCTGAAGCTTTCTTT | CASSLSWGAPEAFF
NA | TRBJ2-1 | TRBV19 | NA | TGTGCCAGTAGTCCCAATGGGGATGAGCAGTTCTTC | CASSPNGDEQFF
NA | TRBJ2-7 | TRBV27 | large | TGTGCCAGCAGTTGGGGGTCAAACTACGAGCAGTACTTC | CASSWGSNYEQYF
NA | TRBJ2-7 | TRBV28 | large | TGTGCCAGCAGCCCTAATGTTGAGCAGTACTTC | CASSPNVEQYF
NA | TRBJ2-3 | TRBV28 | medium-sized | TGTGCCAGCAGTCCGACAGGGAGGGGAGATACGCAGTATTTT | CASSPTGRGDTQYF
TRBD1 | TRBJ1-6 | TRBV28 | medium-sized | TGTGCCAGCAGTTCTTACCCGGGACAGGGTTTTTCACCCCTCCACTTT | CASSSYPGQGFSPLHF
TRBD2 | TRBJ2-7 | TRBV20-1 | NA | TGCAGTGCTAGAGATGGTCGCGGGAGCTCCTACGAGCAGTACTTC | CSARDGRGSSYEQYF
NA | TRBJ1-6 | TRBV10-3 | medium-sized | TGTGCCATCAGTGGTGAAGGGAATTCACCCCTCCACTTT | CAISGEGNSPLHF
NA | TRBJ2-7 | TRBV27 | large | TGTGCCAGCAGTTCCCCGAGCTCCTACGAGCAGTACTTC | CASSSPSSYEQYF
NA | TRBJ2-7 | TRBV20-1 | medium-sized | TGCAGTGCTAGAGAGGGGGCAGGTACCTACGAGCAGTACTTC | CSAREGAGTYEQYF
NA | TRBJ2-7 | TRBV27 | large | TGTGCCAGCGGGGACTCGCGGCAGTACGAGCAGTACTTC | CASGDSRQYEQYF
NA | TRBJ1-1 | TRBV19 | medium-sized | TGTGCCAGTGACCCGGGAGGGGGAACTGAAGCTTTCTTT | CASDPGGGTEAFF
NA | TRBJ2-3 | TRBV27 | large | TGTGCCAGCAGTTCTCCCGGCACAGATACGCAGTATTTT | CASSSPGTDTQYF
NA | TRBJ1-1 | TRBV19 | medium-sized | TGTGCCAGTAGTATGATGGGCACGGGCACTGAAGCTTTCTTT | CASSMMGTGTEAFF
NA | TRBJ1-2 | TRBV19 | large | TGTGCCAGTAGGGCGGGACGGGATGGCTACACCTTC | CASRAGRDGYTF
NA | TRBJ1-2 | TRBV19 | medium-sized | TGTGCCAGTACCCTACCGGACACGCCGGGCTATGGCTACACCTTC | CASTLPDTPGYGYTF